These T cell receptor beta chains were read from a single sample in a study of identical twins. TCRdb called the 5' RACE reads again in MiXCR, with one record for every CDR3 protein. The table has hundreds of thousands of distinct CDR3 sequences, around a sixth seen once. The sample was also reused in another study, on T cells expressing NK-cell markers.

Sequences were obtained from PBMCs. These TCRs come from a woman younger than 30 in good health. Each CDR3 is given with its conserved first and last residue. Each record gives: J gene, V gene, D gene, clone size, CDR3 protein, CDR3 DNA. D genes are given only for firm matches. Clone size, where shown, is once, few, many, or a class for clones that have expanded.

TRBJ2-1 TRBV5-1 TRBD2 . CASSLGGRGSPINEQFF TGCGCCAGCAGCTTGGGGGGACGCGGGAGCCCTATAAATGAGCAGTTCTTC
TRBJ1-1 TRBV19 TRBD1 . CASGNDRGREAFF TGTGCCAGTGGAAACGACAGGGGGCGAGAAGCTTTCTTT
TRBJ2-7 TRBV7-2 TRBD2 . CASSSGTSGKYF TGTGCCAGCAGTTCGGGCACTAGCGGTAAATACTTC
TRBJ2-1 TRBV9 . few CASTRQVGYNEQFF TGTGCCAGCACCCGACAGGTTGGGTACAATGAGCAGTTCTTC
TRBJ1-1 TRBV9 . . CASSTDSLNTEAFF TGTGCCAGCAGCACGGACAGTCTTAACACTGAAGCTTTCTTT
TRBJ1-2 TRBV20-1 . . CSALWTVYGYTF TGCAGTGCTTTATGGACAGTCTATGGCTACACCTTC
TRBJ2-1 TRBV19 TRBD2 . CASSIRPSGDYNEQFF TGTGCCAGTAGTATTCGGCCTAGCGGAGACTACAATGAGCAGTTCTTC
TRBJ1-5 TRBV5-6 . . CASSFLRGGQPQNF TGTGCCAGCAGCTTTCTACGGGGTGGACAGCCCCAGAATTTT
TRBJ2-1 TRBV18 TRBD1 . CASSRRTGIDEQFF TGTGCCAGCTCACGTAGGACAGGGATTGATGAGCAGTTCTTC
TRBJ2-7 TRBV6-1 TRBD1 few CASSPPGQGANEQYF TGTGCCAGCAGTCCACCGGGACAGGGGGCAAACGAGCAGTACTTC
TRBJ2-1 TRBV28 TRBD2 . CASSPQWGLAGLYNEQFF TGTGCCAGCAGCCCCCAGTGGGGACTAGCGGGTTTATACAATGAGCAGTTCTTC
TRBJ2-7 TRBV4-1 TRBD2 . CASSQDPAGATNYEQYF TGCGCCAGCAGCCAAGACCCAGCGGGGGCCACCAACTACGAGCAGTACTTC
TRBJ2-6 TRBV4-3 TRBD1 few CASSQDHGTDLSGANVLTF TGCGCCAGCAGCCAAGATCACGGGACAGACCTCTCTGGGGCCAACGTCCTGACTTTC
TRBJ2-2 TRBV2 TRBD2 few CASRGSLAGVVGELFF TGTGCCAGCAGGGGTTCACTAGCGGGAGTGGTAGGGGAGCTGTTTTTT
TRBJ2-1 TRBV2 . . CASSVYGGEQFF TGTGCCAGCTCCGTATACGGAGGTGAGCAGTTCTTC
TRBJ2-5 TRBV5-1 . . CASSRFAGTDQGETQYF TGCGCCAGCAGCAGGTTCGCAGGGACCGACCAAGGGGAGACCCAGTACTTC
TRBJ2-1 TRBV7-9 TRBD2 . CASSLGEREGLDEQFF TGTGCCAGCAGCTTAGGGGAGCGGGAGGGCCTGGATGAGCAGTTCTTC